The clone carrying this T cell receptor (beta chain) was detected once. Its matching antigen is unknown. Assay: immunoSEQ multiplex PCR; the TCRdb copy retains only in-frame clones and omits some. This sample yields some 240,000 clones, of which about four fifths are seen a single time; around 0.6% belongs to the top ten. The CDR3 runs 16 residues. Germline V CDR1 and CDR2: SGHRS, YFSETQ. Trimming left V 6 bases short and J 3 bases short, with 19 bases between. This sample was included in a study of Tregs in tolerant kidney transplant recipients. Overall study findings and caveats: No direct test of biological reproducibility was done here. Few patients were studied, so findings need validation in larger groups. The most relevant donor-specific Treg TCRbeta repertoire apparently came from expansion with activated donor B cells.

Thawed PBMCs were FACS-sorted into unstimulated CD4+CD25+CD127- regulatory T cells, CD4+CD25- non-regulatory cells, CD4 and CD8 cells. This rearrangement joins TRBV5-1 to TRBJ2-4, with a tentative D call TRBD2 (5 bases). Sequencing was done on a sample of CD4+ T cells from blood. This sequence originates from a human donor in good health. The CDR3 DNA reads as TGCGCCAGCACCCCCCTTGAGGGAGAGGGCAAAAACATTCAGTACTTC. It specifies CASTPLEGEGKNIQYF.